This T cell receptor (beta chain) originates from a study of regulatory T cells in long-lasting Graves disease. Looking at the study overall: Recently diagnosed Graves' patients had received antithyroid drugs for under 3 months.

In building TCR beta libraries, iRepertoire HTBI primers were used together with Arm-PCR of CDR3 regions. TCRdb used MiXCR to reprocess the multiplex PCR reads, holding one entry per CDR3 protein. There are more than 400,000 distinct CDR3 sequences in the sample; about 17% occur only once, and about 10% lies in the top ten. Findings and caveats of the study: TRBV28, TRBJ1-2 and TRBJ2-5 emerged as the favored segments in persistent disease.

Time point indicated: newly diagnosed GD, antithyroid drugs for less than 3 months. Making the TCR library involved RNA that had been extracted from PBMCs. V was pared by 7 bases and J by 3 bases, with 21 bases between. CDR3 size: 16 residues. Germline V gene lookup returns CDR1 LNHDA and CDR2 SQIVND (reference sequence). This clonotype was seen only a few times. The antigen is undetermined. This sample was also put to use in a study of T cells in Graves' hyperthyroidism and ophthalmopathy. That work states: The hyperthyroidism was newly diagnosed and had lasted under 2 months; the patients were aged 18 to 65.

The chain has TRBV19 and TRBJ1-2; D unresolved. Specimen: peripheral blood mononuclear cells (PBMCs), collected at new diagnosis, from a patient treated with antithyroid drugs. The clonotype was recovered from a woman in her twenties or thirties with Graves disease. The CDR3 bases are TGTGCCAGTAACCCCCCCCGTACTACACCGGACTATGGCTACACCTTC. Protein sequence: CASNPPRTTPDYGYTF.